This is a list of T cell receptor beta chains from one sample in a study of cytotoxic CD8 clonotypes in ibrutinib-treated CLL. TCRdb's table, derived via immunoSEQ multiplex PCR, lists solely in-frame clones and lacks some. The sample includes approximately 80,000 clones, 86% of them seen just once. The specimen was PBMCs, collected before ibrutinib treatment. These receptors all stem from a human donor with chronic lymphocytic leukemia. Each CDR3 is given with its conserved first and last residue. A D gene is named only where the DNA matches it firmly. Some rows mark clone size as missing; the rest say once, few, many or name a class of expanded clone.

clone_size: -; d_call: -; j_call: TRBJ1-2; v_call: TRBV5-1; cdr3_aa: CASSLDYPGYGYTF; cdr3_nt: TGCGCCAGCAGCTTGGATTATCCCGGCTATGGCTACACCTTC
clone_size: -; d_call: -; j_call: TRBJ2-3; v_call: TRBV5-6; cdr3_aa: CASSLGWSSVTDTQYF; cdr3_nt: TGTGCCAGCAGCTTGGGGTGGTCTAGCGTCACAGATACGCAGTATTTT
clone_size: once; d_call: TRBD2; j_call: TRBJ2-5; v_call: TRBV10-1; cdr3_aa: CATSETSGSGGQETQYF; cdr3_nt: TGCGCCACCTCCGAGACTAGCGGGAGTGGGGGGCAAGAGACCCAGTACTTC
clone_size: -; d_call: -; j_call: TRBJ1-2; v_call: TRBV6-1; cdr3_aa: CASSAEGRPYGYTF; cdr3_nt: TGTGCCAGCTCCGCAGAAGGCAGGCCTTATGGCTACACCTTC
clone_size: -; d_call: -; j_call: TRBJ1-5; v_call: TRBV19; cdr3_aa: CASRTATQGRQPQHF; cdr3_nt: TGTGCCAGTAGAACGGCGACTCAAGGGAGGCAGCCCCAGCATTTT
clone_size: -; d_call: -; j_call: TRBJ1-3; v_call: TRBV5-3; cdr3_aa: CARSIAGERSGNTIYF; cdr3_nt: TGTGCCAGAAGCATCGCAGGGGAAAGATCTGGAAACACCATATATTTT
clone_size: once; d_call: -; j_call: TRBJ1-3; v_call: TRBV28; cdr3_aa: CASSLSGAGPSGNTIYF; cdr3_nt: TGTGCCAGCAGTTTATCAGGGGCCGGGCCCTCTGGAAACACCATATATTTT
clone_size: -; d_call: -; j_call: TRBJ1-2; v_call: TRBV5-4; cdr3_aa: CASSLGRPGVSYTF; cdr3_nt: TGTGCCAGCAGCCTGGGGCGGCCGGGAGTTAGCTACACCTTC
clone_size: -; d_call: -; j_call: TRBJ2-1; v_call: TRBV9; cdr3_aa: CASSVGVRSTTFF; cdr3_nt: TGTGCCAGCAGCGTAGGGGTTAGGAGCACAACGTTCTTC
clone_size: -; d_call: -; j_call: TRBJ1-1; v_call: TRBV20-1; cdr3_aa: CSARDRDEAFF; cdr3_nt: TGCAGTGCTAGAGATCGAGATGAAGCTTTCTTT
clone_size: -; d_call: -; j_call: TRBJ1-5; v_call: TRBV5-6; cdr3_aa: CASSLAGGFSNQPQHF; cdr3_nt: TGTGCCAGCAGCCTGGCCGGTGGATTTAGCAATCAGCCCCAGCATTTT
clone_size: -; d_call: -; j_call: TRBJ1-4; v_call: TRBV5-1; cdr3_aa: CASSLLGRGNEKLFF; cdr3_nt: TGCGCCAGCAGCTTACTAGGGAGGGGGAATGAAAAACTGTTTTTT
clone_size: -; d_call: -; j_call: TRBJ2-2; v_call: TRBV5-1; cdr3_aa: CASSLFPGELFF; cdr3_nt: TGCGCCAGCAGCTTGTTTCCCGGGGAGCTGTTTTTT
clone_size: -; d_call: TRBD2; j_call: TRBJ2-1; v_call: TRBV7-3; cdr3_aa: CASSLSPGLAVNEQFF; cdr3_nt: TGTGCCAGCAGCTTATCTCCGGGACTAGCGGTAAATGAGCAGTTCTTC
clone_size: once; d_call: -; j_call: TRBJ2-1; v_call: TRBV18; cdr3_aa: CASSPPVRGSDEQFF; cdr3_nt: TGTGCCAGCTCACCCCCGGTTAGGGGATCGGATGAGCAGTTCTTC
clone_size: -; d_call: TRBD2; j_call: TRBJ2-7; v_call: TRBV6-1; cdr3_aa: CASSEASGGVWEQYF; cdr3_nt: TGTGCCAGCAGTGAAGCTTCCGGGGGGGTCTGGGAGCAGTACTTC
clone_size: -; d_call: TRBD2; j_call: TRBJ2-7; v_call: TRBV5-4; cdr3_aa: CASSSGTSGSKKRYEQYF; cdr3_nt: TGTGCCAGCAGCTCTGGGACTAGCGGGAGCAAGAAGAGGTACGAGCAGTACTTC
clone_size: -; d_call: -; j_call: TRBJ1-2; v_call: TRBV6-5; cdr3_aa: CASSSRGRGYGYTF; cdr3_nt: TGTGCCAGCAGTTCTCGGGGTCGCGGTTATGGCTACACCTTC
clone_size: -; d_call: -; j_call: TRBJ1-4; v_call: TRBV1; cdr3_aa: CTSSPWRKLFF; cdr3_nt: TGCACCAGCAGCCCATGGAGGAAACTGTTTTTT
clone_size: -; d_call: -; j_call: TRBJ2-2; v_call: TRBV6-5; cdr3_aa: CASRGFGRSGELFF; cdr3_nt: TGTGCCAGCCGAGGTTTTGGCCGCTCCGGGGAGCTGTTTTTT
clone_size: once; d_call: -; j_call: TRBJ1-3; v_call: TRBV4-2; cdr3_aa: CASSQDTAGVVARSGNTIYF; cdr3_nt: TGTGCCAGCAGCCAAGATACGGCAGGGGTAGTTGCGAGGTCTGGAAACACCATATATTTT
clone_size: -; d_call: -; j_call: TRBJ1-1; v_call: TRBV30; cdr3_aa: CAWSVSTVQSTEAFF; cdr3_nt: TGTGCCTGGAGTGTATCAACAGTCCAGAGCACTGAAGCTTTCTTT
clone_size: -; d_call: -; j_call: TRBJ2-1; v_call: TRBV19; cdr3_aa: CASSIEVTGWNEQFF; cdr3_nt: TGTGCCAGTAGTATAGAGGTAACAGGGTGGAATGAGCAGTTCTTC
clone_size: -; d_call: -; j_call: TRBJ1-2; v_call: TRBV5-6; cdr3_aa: CASSLVPYIGHYGYTF; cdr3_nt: TGTGCCAGCAGCTTGGTTCCTTATATTGGACACTATGGCTACACCTTC
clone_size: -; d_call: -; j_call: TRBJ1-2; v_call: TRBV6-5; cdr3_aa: CASSSPFSGSGYGYTF; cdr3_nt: TGTGCCAGCAGTTCGCCTTTCTCAGGGAGTGGCTATGGCTACACCTTC
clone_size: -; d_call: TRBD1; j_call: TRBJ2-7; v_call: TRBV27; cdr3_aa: CASSSHTGVSYEQYF; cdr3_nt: TGTGCCAGCAGTTCCCACACAGGGGTATCCTACGAGCAGTACTTC
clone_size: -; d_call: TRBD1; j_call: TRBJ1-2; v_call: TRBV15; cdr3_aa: CATSRIQDRVKSYGYTF; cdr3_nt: TGTGCCACCAGCAGGATCCAGGACAGGGTGAAATCATATGGCTACACCTTC
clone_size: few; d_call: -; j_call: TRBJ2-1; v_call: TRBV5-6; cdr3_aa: CASSLAYGNEQFF; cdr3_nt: TGTGCCAGCAGCTTGGCCTACGGGAATGAGCAGTTCTTC
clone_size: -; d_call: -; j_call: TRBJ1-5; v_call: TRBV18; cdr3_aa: CASSPGRDQPQHF; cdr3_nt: TGTGCCAGCTCACCCGGGCGAGATCAGCCCCAGCATTTT
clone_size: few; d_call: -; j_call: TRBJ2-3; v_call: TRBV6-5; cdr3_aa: CASRVERLTDTQYF; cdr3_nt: TGTGCCAGCAGAGTTGAGCGGCTCACAGATACGCAGTATTTT
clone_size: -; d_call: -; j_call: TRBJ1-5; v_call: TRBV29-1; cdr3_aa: CSVSGESNQPQHF; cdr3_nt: TGCAGCGTCTCCGGGGAAAGCAATCAGCCCCAGCATTTT
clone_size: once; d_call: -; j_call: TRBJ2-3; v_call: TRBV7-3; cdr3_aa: CASSSTGQNTDTQYF; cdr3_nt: TGTGCCAGCAGCTCCACGGGACAAAACACAGATACGCAGTATTTT
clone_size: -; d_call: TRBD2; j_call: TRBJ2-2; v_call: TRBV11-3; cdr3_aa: CASSLPASGSAGELFF; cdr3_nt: TGTGCCAGCAGCTTGCCGGCTAGCGGGAGCGCCGGGGAGCTGTTTTTT
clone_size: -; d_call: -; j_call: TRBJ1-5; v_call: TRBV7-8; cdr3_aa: CASSLVSSNQPQHF; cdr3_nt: TGTGCCAGCAGCTTAGTCAGCAGCAATCAGCCCCAGCATTTT
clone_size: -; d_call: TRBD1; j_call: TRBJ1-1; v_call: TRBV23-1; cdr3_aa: CASSPRQGRTEAFF; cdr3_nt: TGCGCCAGCAGCCCGAGACAGGGTCGGACTGAAGCTTTCTTT
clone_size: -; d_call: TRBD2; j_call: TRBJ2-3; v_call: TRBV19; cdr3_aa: CASSMLAGGTDTQYF; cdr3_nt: TGTGCCAGTAGTATGCTAGCGGGGGGCACAGATACGCAGTATTTT
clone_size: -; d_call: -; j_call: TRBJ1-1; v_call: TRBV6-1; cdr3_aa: CASSMGDTEAFF; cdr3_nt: TGTGCCAGCAGTATGGGGGACACTGAAGCTTTCTTT
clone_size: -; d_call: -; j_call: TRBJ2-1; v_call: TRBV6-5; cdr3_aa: CASRRTEPYNEQFF; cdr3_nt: TGTGCCAGCAGACGGACGGAGCCCTACAATGAGCAGTTCTTC
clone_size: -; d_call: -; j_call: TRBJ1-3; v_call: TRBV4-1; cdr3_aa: CASSLIPGNTIYF; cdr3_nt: TGCGCCAGCAGCCTTATTCCCGGAAACACCATATATTTT
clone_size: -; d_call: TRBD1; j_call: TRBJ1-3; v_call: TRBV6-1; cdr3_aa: CASSVGAGGNSGNTIYF; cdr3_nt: TGTGCCAGCAGTGTTGGAGCAGGGGGGAACTCTGGAAACACCATATATTTT
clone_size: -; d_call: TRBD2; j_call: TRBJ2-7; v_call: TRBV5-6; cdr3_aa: CASSLGGLAFSYEQYF; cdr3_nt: TGTGCCAGCAGCTTGGGGGGACTAGCGTTCTCCTACGAGCAGTACTTC
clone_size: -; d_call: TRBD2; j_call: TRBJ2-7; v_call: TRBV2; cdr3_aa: CASTTRTSGAYEQYF; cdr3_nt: TGTGCCAGCACAACAAGGACTAGCGGAGCCTACGAGCAGTACTTC
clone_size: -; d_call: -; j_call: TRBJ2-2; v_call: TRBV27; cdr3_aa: CASHQPDRLGGELFF; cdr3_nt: TGTGCCAGCCATCAACCCGACAGGCTAGGGGGGGAGCTGTTTTTT
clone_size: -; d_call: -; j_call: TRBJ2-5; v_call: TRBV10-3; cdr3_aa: CAMGIGGLQETQYF; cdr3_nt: TGTGCCATGGGGATCGGGGGACTCCAAGAGACCCAGTACTTC
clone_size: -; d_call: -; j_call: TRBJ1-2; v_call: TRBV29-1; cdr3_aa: CSATSGRYGYTF; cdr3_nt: TGCAGCGCCACCTCAGGGAGATATGGCTACACCTTC
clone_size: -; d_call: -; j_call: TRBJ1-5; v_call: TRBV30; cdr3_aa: CAWCRGANQPQHF; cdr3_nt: TGTGCCTGGTGTAGGGGGGCCAATCAGCCCCAGCATTTT
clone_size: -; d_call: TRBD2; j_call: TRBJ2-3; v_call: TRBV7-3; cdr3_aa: CASSSQGLAGIDTQYF; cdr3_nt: TGTGCCAGCAGCTCCCAGGGACTAGCGGGAATAGATACGCAGTATTTT
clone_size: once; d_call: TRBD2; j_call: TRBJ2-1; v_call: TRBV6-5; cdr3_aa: CASRLKREGLREQFF; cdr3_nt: TGTGCCAGCAGACTAAAGCGGGAGGGCCTCAGGGAGCAGTTCTTC
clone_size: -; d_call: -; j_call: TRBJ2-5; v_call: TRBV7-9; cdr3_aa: CASSVPRRGQETQYF; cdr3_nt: TGTGCCAGCAGCGTCCCAAGGAGAGGCCAAGAGACCCAGTACTTC
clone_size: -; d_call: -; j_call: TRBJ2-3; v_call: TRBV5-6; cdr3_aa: CASSRRWADTQYF; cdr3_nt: TGTGCCAGCAGCCGTAGGTGGGCAGATACGCAGTATTTT
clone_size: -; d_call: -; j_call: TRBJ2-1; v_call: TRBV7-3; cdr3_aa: CASSSQPRGEQFF; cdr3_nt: TGTGCCAGCAGCTCCCAACCCCGAGGTGAGCAGTTCTTC
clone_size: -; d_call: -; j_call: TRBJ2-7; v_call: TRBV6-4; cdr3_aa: CASSVEGGPSYEQYF; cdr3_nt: TGTGCCAGCAGTGTGGAGGGAGGCCCCTCCTACGAGCAGTACTTC
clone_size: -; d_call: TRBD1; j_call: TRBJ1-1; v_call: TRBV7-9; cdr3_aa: CASSSRQGENTEAFF; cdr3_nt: TGTGCCAGCAGCTCAAGACAGGGAGAGAACACTGAAGCTTTCTTT
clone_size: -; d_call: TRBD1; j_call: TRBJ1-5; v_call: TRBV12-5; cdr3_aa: CATQPTGGDNQPQHF; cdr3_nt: TGTGCTACCCAACCGACAGGGGGCGACAATCAGCCCCAGCATTTT
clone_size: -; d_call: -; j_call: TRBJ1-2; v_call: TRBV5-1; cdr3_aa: CASSLYVDSIGYTF; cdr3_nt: TGCGCCAGCAGCTTGTACGTGGACTCGATTGGCTACACCTTC
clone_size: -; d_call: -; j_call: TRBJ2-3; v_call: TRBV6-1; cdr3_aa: CASGVLRPPDTQYF; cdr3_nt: TGTGCCAGCGGAGTCCTTAGACCCCCAGATACGCAGTATTTT
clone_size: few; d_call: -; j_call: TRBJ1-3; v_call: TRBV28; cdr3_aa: CASTSGEGRNTIYF; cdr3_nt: TGTGCCAGCACCTCGGGAGAGGGGAGGAACACCATATATTTT
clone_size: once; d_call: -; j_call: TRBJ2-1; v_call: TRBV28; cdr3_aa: CASSLNGAMDEQFF; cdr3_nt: TGTGCCAGCAGTTTAAACGGCGCTATGGATGAGCAGTTCTTC
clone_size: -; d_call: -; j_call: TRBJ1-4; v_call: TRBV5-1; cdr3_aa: CASSMAGATNEKLFF; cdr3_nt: TGCGCCAGCAGCATGGCAGGGGCGACTAATGAAAAACTGTTTTTT
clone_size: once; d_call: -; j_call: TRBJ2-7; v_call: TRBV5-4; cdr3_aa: CASSSIITYEQYF; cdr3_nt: TGTGCCAGCAGCTCAATAATCACCTACGAGCAGTACTTC